These 15 T cell receptor beta chains share one sample of origin, sequenced in a study of shared clonotypes between healthy human individuals. The repertoire was sequenced with immunoSEQ multiplex PCR; TCRdb's copy has only in-frame clones and lacks some. The sample lists 2 million to 2.5 million clones; approximately 96% were seen once. Sequencing input: naive CD4+ T cells sorted from blood. Subset reported: CD45RA+ positively selected. These receptors all stem from a man between 18 and 29 years old in good health.

Turning to this clone: Other DNA variants within this sample encode the same CDR3. The gene calls are TRBV7-2 and TRBJ1-5; TRBD1 agrees at 7 bases. CDR1 SGHTA and CDR2 FQGNSA come from the germline V gene. The length of the CDR3 is 15 residues. V shed 5 bases, J shed 2 bases, and the junction held 6 bases outside the gene matches. The CDR3 DNA reads TGTGCCAGCAGCCTAGTTACAGGGGGCAATCAGCCCCAGCATTTT. This gives the protein CASSLVTGGNQPQHF.

As for this clone: Other DNA sequences of this sample code for an identical CDR3. The DNA for the CDR3 is TGCGCCAGCAGCCTAACAGGGGAAGGCTACACCTTC. Its protein product is CASSLTGEGYTF. V gene TRBV5-1 combines with J gene TRBJ1-2, with TRBD1 matching 7 bases. This CDR3 is 12 amino acids long. Germline V gene sequence: CDR1 SGHRS, CDR2 YFSETQ. With V trimmed by 4 bases and J by 8 bases, 5 bases remained unmatched. The whole variable domain, filled in from reference TRBV5-1 and TRBJ1-2, reads KAGVTQTPRYLIKTRGQQVTLSCSPISGHRSVSWYQQTPGQGLQFLFEYFSETQRNKGNFPGRFSGRQFSNSRSEMNVSTLELGDSALYLCASSLTGEGYTFGSGTRLTVV.

The chain carries TRBV6-4 and TRBJ1-1, with TRBD1 matching over 7 bases. CDR1 and CDR2 (germline): MRHNA, SNTAGT. This CDR3 is built from 15 residues. Unmatched junction bases numbered 2, after V lost 0 bases and J lost 1 base. CDR3 nucleotides: TGTGCCAGCAGTGACTCGGGACAGCCGAACACTGAAGCTTTCTTT. Residues: CASSDSGQPNTEAFF.

As regards this clone: Other DNA sequences in this sample translate to the same CDR3. V usage is TRBV19 and J usage is TRBJ1-2; 10 nucleotides agree with TRBD1. Per germline, CDR1 LNHDA and CDR2 SQIVND (reference sequence). V lost 6 bases to trimming and J lost 5 bases; unmatched junction nucleotides: 3. This CDR3 is built from 13 residues. The CDR3 reads CASRGQGPYGYTF. The CDR3 DNA reads as TGTGCCAGTAGGGGACAGGGGCCGTATGGCTACACCTTC. Supplemented by reference TRBV19 and TRBJ1-2, the full variable domain reads DGGITQSPKYLFRKEGQNVTLSCEQNLNHDAMYWYRQDPGQGLRLIYYSQIVNDFQKGDIAEGYSVSREKKESFPLTVTSAQKNPTAFYLCASRGQGPYGYTFGSGTRLTVV.

As concerns this clone: Distinct nucleotide sequences in the sample also encode this CDR3. The J gene is TRBJ1-4, the V gene TRBV18; 9 bases agree with TRBD1. V lost 6 bases, J lost 5 bases, and 4 bases stayed unmatched. CDR3 length: 14 residues. Germline CDR1 KGHSH, CDR2 LQKENI. CDR3 residues: CASSPGTGNEKLFF. CDR3 DNA sequence: TGTGCCAGCTCCCCGGGGACAGGGAATGAAAAACTGTTTTTT.

The V call is TRBV4-3, the J call TRBJ2-7; D is uncertain. The CDR3 length is 15 residues. V gave up 4 bases and J gave up 3 bases, with 16 bases separating them. The V gene's germline CDR1 is LGHNA and CDR2 YSLEER. The CDR3 sequence: CASSPSRLRNYEQYF. The CDR3 DNA reads as TGCGCCAGCAGCCCCTCCCGACTCCGTAACTACGAGCAGTACTTC.

The rearrangement uses TRBV9 and TRBJ2-7; TRBD2 aligns across 7 bases. The ends lost 3 bases at V and 2 bases at J; junction bases unmatched: 8. The CDR3 sequence is 15 residues long. Germline CDR1 SGDLS, CDR2 YYNGEE. CDR3 DNA: TGTGCCAGCAGCGGCACTAGCGACCTAACCTACGAGCAGTACTTC. This codes for CASSGTSDLTYEQYF.

The chain couples TRBV11-2 to TRBJ2-7; D might be TRBD2 (7 bases). The V gene's germline CDR1 is SGHAT and CDR2 FQNNGV. The CDR3 is 16 residues long. The V end lost 5 bases, the J end lost 2 bases, and 19 bases lay between the germline ends. Here the CDR3 reads CASSRGLAEITYEQYF. Here the CDR3 DNA reads TGTGCCAGCAGCCGGGGGCTAGCGGAGATCACCTACGAGCAGTACTTC. Combining the CDR3 with reference TRBV11-2 and TRBJ2-7 gives the whole variable domain EAGVAQSPRYKIIEKRQSVAFWCNPISGHATLYWYQQILGQGPKLLIQFQNNGVVDDSQLPKDRFSAERLKGVDSTLKIQPAKLEDSAVYLCASSRGLAEITYEQYFGPGTRLTVT.

The chain couples TRBV7-3 to TRBJ2-7; D unclear. Germline CDR1 reads SGHTA; CDR2 reads FQGTGA. The V end lost 0 bases, the J end lost 0 bases, and 6 bases lay between the germline ends. The CDR3 is made up of 14 amino acids. CDR3 DNA sequence: TGTGCCAGCAGCTTAACAACCGACTCCTACGAGCAGTACTTC. Its protein product is CASSLTTDSYEQYF.

The chain links TRBV19 to TRBJ1-1, with D maybe TRBD1 (5 bases). CDR3 size: 14 residues. V was cut by 6 bases and J by 1 base, with 12 bases left in between. Germline values: CDR1 LNHDA, CDR2 SQIVND (reference sequence). CDR3 sequence: CASSKTAPNTEAFF. CDR3 DNA: TGTGCCAGTAGCAAGACAGCTCCGAACACTGAAGCTTTCTTT.

The chain recombines TRBV6-6 with TRBJ2-1; tentative D call: TRBD2 (7 bases). The CDR3 contains 15 residues. The germline V gene encodes CDR1 MNHNY and CDR2 SVGAGI (reference sequence). V was pared by 4 bases and J by 8 bases, with 18 bases between. The DNA of the CDR3 is TGTGCCAGCAGTTTGGAGGGGGGGCCCCGGGATGAGCAGTTCTTC. Translation: CASSLEGGPRDEQFF.

This chain joins TRBV5-4 and TRBJ2-7; 13 bases map to TRBD2. Germline-derived CDR1 and CDR2 are SGHNT and YYREEE (reference sequence). V lost 2 bases and J lost 7; bases outside the gene matches: 9. The CDR3 loop spans 16 amino acids. CDR3 sequence: CASSLKRLAGGGEQYF. The CDR3 bases are TGTGCCAGCAGCTTAAAACGACTAGCGGGGGGAGGTGAGCAGTACTTC. The full variable domain, in which reference TRBV5-4 and TRBJ2-7 provide the parts outside the CDR3, is ETGVTQSPTHLIKTRGQQVTLRCSSQSGHNTVSWYQQALGQGPQFIFQYYREEENGRGNFPPRFSGLQFPNYSSELNVNALELDDSALYLCASSLKRLAGGGEQYFGPGTRLTVT.

This chain links TRBV7-2 with TRBJ2-3; D is unclear. The CDR3 length is 14 residues. Germline V gene sequence: CDR1 SGHTA, CDR2 FQGNSA. Trimming cost V 3 bases and J 1 base, with 8 bases left between them. The CDR3 is CASSLATRTDTQYF. The CDR3 DNA is TGTGCCAGCAGCTTGGCAACGCGCACAGATACGCAGTATTTT.

This chain's CDR3 is CATSRGQNTEAFF. The CDR3 DNA follows: TGTGCCACCAGCCGGGGTCAGAACACTGAAGCTTTCTTT. V gene TRBV10-3 combines with J gene TRBJ1-1; no clear D. Germline V gene sequence: CDR1 ENHRY, CDR2 SYGVKD. The germline V and J ends were trimmed by 10 bases and 1 base, with 13 bases remaining between them. The CDR3 is 13 residues long.

The gene calls are TRBV28 and TRBJ2-3; D possibly matches TRBD1 or TRBD2 (5 bases each). V was shortened by 1 base and J by 6 bases, with 17 bases between the two germline ends. CDR1 and CDR2 (germline): MDHEN, SYDVKM. The CDR3 runs to 16 residues. The CDR3 spells CASSLSLPGLKDTQYF. CDR3 DNA sequence: TGTGCCAGCAGTTTATCACTCCCGGGGCTTAAGGATACGCAGTATTTT.